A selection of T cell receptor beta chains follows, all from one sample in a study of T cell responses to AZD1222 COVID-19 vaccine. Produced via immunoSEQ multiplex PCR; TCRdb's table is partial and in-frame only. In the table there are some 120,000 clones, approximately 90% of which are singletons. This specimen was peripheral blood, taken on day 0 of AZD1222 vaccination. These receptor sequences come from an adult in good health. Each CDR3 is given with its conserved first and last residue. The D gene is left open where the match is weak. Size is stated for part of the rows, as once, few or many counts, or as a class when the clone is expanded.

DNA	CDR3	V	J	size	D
TGTGCTAGCAGCTTAGTCACGGGCGCGGGTGGCTACACCTTC	CASSLVTGAGGYTF	TRBV7-7	TRBJ1-2	-	-
TGTGCCAGCAGCGTTCAATCCGATTCGCACACCATATATTTT	CASSVQSDSHTIYF	TRBV9	TRBJ1-3	-	-
TGCGCCAGCAGCTTCGACAGGGCGGATGAGCAGTTCTTC	CASSFDRADEQFF	TRBV5-1	TRBJ2-1	-	TRBD1
TGTGCCAGCAGCTCGACAAGCGTTTACAATGAGCAGTTCTTC	CASSSTSVYNEQFF	TRBV11-2	TRBJ2-1	-	-
TGTGCCAGCAGCGTTTCGATTACCTACGAGCAGTACTTC	CASSVSITYEQYF	TRBV6-5	TRBJ2-7	-	-
TGTGCCAGCGGCGGACAGGGTCTCTCTGGAAACACCATATATTTT	CASGGQGLSGNTIYF	TRBV28	TRBJ1-3	-	TRBD1
TGTGCCAGCAGCTTTCCCGTTAACATGCCTGCTAACTATGGCTACACCTTC	CASSFPVNMPANYGYTF	TRBV5-5	TRBJ1-2	-	-
TGTGCCAGCAGCGTAGGAGGGGCGTCTGGGGTCGCAGATACGCAGTATTTT	CASSVGGASGVADTQYF	TRBV9	TRBJ2-3	-	-
TGTGCCAGCACCAAGGGACAGGGGTATATACAGCCCCAGCATTTT	CASTKGQGYIQPQHF	TRBV28	TRBJ1-5	-	TRBD1
TGTGCCAGCAGTGCGGACTATAATTCACCCCTCCACTTT	CASSADYNSPLHF	TRBV27	TRBJ1-6	few	-
TGTGCCAGCACTGGGCCAGCCGGGGAGACCCAGTACTTC	CASTGPAGETQYF	TRBV6-5	TRBJ2-5	-	-
TGTGCCAGCTATAAAACCGGGACAGTTAATGAAAAACTGTTTTTT	CASYKTGTVNEKLFF	TRBV28	TRBJ1-4	-	TRBD1
TGTGCCAGCCTTTCCGGGACTAGCGGTCCTCTGGGGGAGACCCAGTACTTC	CASLSGTSGPLGETQYF	TRBV27	TRBJ2-5	once	TRBD2
TGTGCCGGCGGGTTCTCCTATAATTCACCCCTCCACTTT	CAGGFSYNSPLHF	TRBV6-5	TRBJ1-6	-	-
TGTGCCACCAGTCGGGGACAGGGGAGGCCTGGGGCCAACGTCCTGACTTTC	CATSRGQGRPGANVLTF	TRBV24-1	TRBJ2-6	-	TRBD1
TGTGCCACCATCAGGGTGCGGGACACTGAAGCTTTCTTT	CATIRVRDTEAFF	TRBV6-5	TRBJ1-1	-	-
TGTGCTAGTGGACTAGCGGGAGGCGATGAGCAGTTCTTC	CASGLAGGDEQFF	TRBV12-5	TRBJ2-1	-	TRBD2
TGTGCCAGCAGCCGAGACACGGGGGATATAGCCAAAAACATTCAGTACTTC	CASSRDTGDIAKNIQYF	TRBV11-2	TRBJ2-4	-	-
TGTGCCACCAGCCCGGCCCTGCCGCAAGAGACCCAGTACTTC	CATSPALPQETQYF	TRBV15	TRBJ2-5	few	-
TGCGCCAGCAGCTGGACAGGGGGGTCCGGGGAGCTGTTTTTT	CASSWTGGSGELFF	TRBV5-1	TRBJ2-2	-	TRBD1
TGTGCCAGCAGCAGGGTCCGGCTAGCGGGAGGGCCGGGCTACAATGAGCAGTTCTTC	CASSRVRLAGGPGYNEQFF	TRBV7-2	TRBJ2-1	-	TRBD2
TGTGCCACCCAGGACGGGGCTGCTAATGAAAAACTGTTTTTT	CATQDGAANEKLFF	TRBV6-5	TRBJ1-4	-	-
TGCGCCAGCAGCCAAGACTACGCAGGGTGGAACACCATATATTTT	CASSQDYAGWNTIYF	TRBV4-1	TRBJ1-3	-	-
TGTGCCAGCAGTCAGAATCAGAATCAGCCCCAGCATTTT	CASSQNQNQPQHF	TRBV6-5	TRBJ1-5	-	-
TGTGCCAGCAGCTTAGGGGGGGTTCAGCCCCAGCATTTT	CASSLGGVQPQHF	TRBV7-9	TRBJ1-5	-	-
TGTGCCAGCAGTTTTTCGGGGGCGTCTGGCGGGAGATTCTACGAGCAGTACTTC	CASSFSGASGGRFYEQYF	TRBV27	TRBJ2-7	-	-
TGTGCCAGCATGGGGGGGAGCTCCTACAATGAGCAGTTCTTC	CASMGGSSYNEQFF	TRBV28	TRBJ2-1	-	TRBD2
TGCGCCAGCAGCTACGACTCAGCCGTGGGAAACACCATATATTTT	CASSYDSAVGNTIYF	TRBV5-1	TRBJ1-3	-	-
TGTGCCGGACGGGGGCTCGGGAACACTGAAGCTTTCTTT	CAGRGLGNTEAFF	TRBV10-3	TRBJ1-1	-	-
TGTGCCAGCAGCGTAGTCCCCCAAACGGAGACCCAGTACTTC	CASSVVPQTETQYF	TRBV9	TRBJ2-5	-	-
TGTGCCAGCAGCGTAGAACTAGCTCCCTCTAATGAGCAGTTCTTC	CASSVELAPSNEQFF	TRBV9	TRBJ2-1	-	-
TGTGCCATCAGGTTGATGGACAGCACCGGGGAGCTGTTTTTT	CAIRLMDSTGELFF	TRBV10-3	TRBJ2-2	-	-
TGTGCCAGCAAGGCAGGACTTATCAACGTCCTGACTTTC	CASKAGLINVLTF	TRBV27	TRBJ2-6	medium-sized	-
TGCAGCGTCCCGATCTTCAGGGACAACCAAGAGACCCAGTACTTC	CSVPIFRDNQETQYF	TRBV29-1	TRBJ2-5	-	-
TGTGCCAGCAGCTTAACCGGGACAGGGGGCTTGAACACTGAAGCTTTCTTT	CASSLTGTGGLNTEAFF	TRBV7-2	TRBJ1-1	-	TRBD1
TGTGCCAGCTCACCACTGTCTGGGTCGAACACTGAAGCTTTCTTT	CASSPLSGSNTEAFF	TRBV18	TRBJ1-1	-	-
TGTGCCAGCAGTCCCTGGACAGATTCCTACGAGCAGTACTTC	CASSPWTDSYEQYF	TRBV27	TRBJ2-7	-	-
TGTGCCAGCAGTTACGAGGAGCATCAGCCCCAGCATTTT	CASSYEEHQPQHF	TRBV6-2/TRBV6-3	TRBJ1-5	few	-
TGTGCCAGCAGCCTCTGGACAGACACTGAAGCTTTCTTT	CASSLWTDTEAFF	TRBV7-2	TRBJ1-1	-	-
TGTGCCAGCAGTTTAAATATGGGACAGGGGGCTTTCAATGAGCAGTTCTTC	CASSLNMGQGAFNEQFF	TRBV28	TRBJ2-1	once	TRBD1